The subject of this entry is one T cell receptor (beta chain). Its antigen is as yet unknown. Both 60 Vbeta primers and 13 Jbeta primers went into the PCR. The repertoire was sequenced with immunoSEQ multiplex PCR; TCRdb's copy has only in-frame clones and lacks some. The table includes approximately 150,000 clones, more than 80% detected once. The germline V gene has CDR1 SGHRS and CDR2 YFSETQ. After removal of 1 base from V and 5 bases from J, the junction contained 9 bases not matched to a gene. The CDR3 spans 16 residues. The data belong to a study of cytomegalovirus exposure and HLA in healthy donors. General study points: Across donors, most TCRs were seen rarely, yet some public ones were widespread. Presence/absence analyses assumed roughly uniform sequencing depth across donors.

This receptor was taken from a man between 18 and 35 years old in good health and CMV-seronegative. Sequenced input: PBMCs. The genes are TRBV5-1 and TRBJ2-5; 9 positions match TRBD1. This CDR3 reads CASSLKGQGNWETQYF. The CDR3 bases are TGCGCCAGCAGCTTGAAGGGACAGGGAAACTGGGAGACCCAGTACTTC.